This T cell receptor (beta chain) was found in a study of blood T cell repertoires in COVID-19 (dated by TCRdb to 2018 to 2020). Regarding the study in general: Collaborator samples came from the United States, Italy and Spain and covered acute and convalescent phases of COVID-19. The material from the prospective study consisted of cDNA or gDNA derived from T cells, B-cell-depleted T cells, or PBMCs. Subjects who had been exposed to COVID-19, were actively infected with it, or had recovered from it provided the deeply sampled blood TCRbeta repertoires that made up the dataset. The repertoires were released in a freely available public database meant as a resource for research on the immune response to SARS-CoV-2. The samples were drawn from the first 160 participants of the ongoing ImmuneRACE study and from 1,200 or so subjects provided by 6 global collaborators. Nearly every sample came with metadata listing a de-identified subject ID, COVID-19 status, age in years and sex. HLA class I and class II types, where available, came from metadata supplied by the sample provider rather than from assay-based typing. The investigation overall reported the following: The quantity of clinical and demographic metadata differed by source and by participant and was supplied without curation.

Details on this clone: Its specific antigen is unknown. No qualities accompany the bases; no much larger clone lies one base away.

In Seattle, one collaborating source enrolled patients while the infection was active and tracked those patients longitudinally over the course of disease. Collaborating institutions collected whole blood in K2EDTA tubes following their own protocols. Collaborator samples were shipped for TCRbeta analysis as frozen whole blood, isolated PBMCs, or DNA extracted from either sample type. TCRbeta CDR3 regions were amplified from genomic DNA using the immunoSEQ Assay, a bias-controlled multiplex PCR. The paper's data handling went like this. The number of nucleated cells in each sample was estimated from the amplification of reference gene primers within the assay. Sequence reads were collapsed and filtered to measure the absolute abundance of every unique TCRbeta CDR3 rearrangement. For each sample, productive Simpson clonality was calculated by taking the square root of Simpson's diversity index across productive rearrangements. As stored in TCRdb, this immuneACCESS dataset retains in-frame rearrangements with V and J assigned. A fraction of the clones does not appear; measured against another copy, unresolved V genes explain less than half of the discrepancy, and the remainder lacks a known reason. Clonal size and the V and J genes are those of that table, whereas D and trimming came from the DNA. In this sample the table shows fewer than 600,000 clones, 85% to 90% of which occur a single time. The ten top clones hold roughly 0.9% of the sample.

V is pared back by 5 bases and J by 5 bases, with 15 bases lying between the germline termini. The CDR3, cysteine through phenylalanine, is 15 amino acids long. Just CDR3 DNA is preserved here, 45 bases in frame from base 1. The germline V gene encodes CDR1 LNHDA and CDR2 SQIVND (reference sequence). Recombination linked TRBV19 to TRBJ2-2; D gene: possibly TRBD1, on 5 matching bases. The sequenced material came from peripheral blood. The TCR comes from a man aged 18 to 29 with COVID-19, enrolled during active disease. The DNA sequence reads TGTGCCAGTAGTTGGTCAGGGTATAGGACCGGGGAGCTGTTTTTT. It codes for CASSWSGYRTGELFF.